This note documents a single TCR beta chain sequence. The target antigen is unknown. Germline CDR1 and CDR2: WNHNN and SYGVQD (reference sequence). This CDR3 is built from 12 residues. Trimming stripped 3 bases from V and 3 bases from J, with 6 bases between. This record belongs to a study of CD8 T cells in ankylosing spondylitis. Study-level points and caveats: In ankylosing spondylitis patients, matched synovial fluid reportedly showed significant enrichment of disease-linked clones. Within ankylosing spondylitis blood, a TCR beta motif made up of several highly homologous variants appeared to be characteristic.

TCRdb recomputed calls from the 5' RACE reads with MiXCR, one row per CDR3 protein. The profile shows 700,000 to 850,000 distinct CDR3 sequences, about an eighth of them singletons. Sequencing was carried out using blood, either unsorted or a sorted T cell fraction (not recorded which). This TCR derives from a male donor with ankylosing spondylitis. The rearrangement joins TRBV10-1 to TRBJ2-7; no reliable D call. CDR3: CASSDLNYEQYF. In DNA form, the CDR3 reads TGCGCCAGCAGTGACCTCAACTACGAGCAGTACTTC.